This TCR beta chain was documented in a study of neoadjuvant anti-PD-1 for oral cavity cancer. Study observations and caveats: Higher pretreatment blood Treg/Th17 ratios correlated with higher pretreatment blood and lower post-treatment tumor TCRbeta clonality. Only a few patients per response group were TCR-analyzed; validation needed. Non-responders to neoadjuvant nivolumab had significantly more clonal PBMC T cells than responders.

Patients had newly diagnosed, untreated stage II-IVA oral cavity squamous cell carcinoma. Worth noting for this clone: Its antigen is unknown.

The protocol was immunoSEQ multiplex PCR, while the TCRdb copy is restricted to in-frame clones and leaves out a portion. The sample carries tens of thousands of clones, 70% to 85% recorded once. The sample here was PBMCs, taken before nivolumab (anti-PD-1) treatment. This clonotype was sampled from a person aged 35-79 years with oral cavity squamous cell carcinoma.

In nucleotides, the CDR3 is TGTGCCAGCAGCTTGGTGTCGGCAACTAATGAAAAACTGTTTTTT. Encoded protein: CASSLVSATNEKLFF. The V and J genes are TRBV5-6 and TRBJ1-4; D unclear. Trimming stripped 0 bases from V and 0 bases from J, with 6 bases between. This CDR3 contains 15 residues. In germline, CDR1 is SGHDT, CDR2 YYEEEE.